This T cell receptor (beta chain) was sequenced in a study of CD8+ T cells in alopecia areata. Study observations and caveats: Given one nonresponder, whether baseline CD8+ expansion relates to response remains uncertain. Both scalp clonality and the expanded CD8+ clones among the top 100 showed a significant decrease with tofacitinib. While patients received tofacitinib, many expanded lesional clones remained present in scalp and blood.

The treatment: oral pan-JAK inhibitor, 5-10 mg twice daily. Trimming cost V 5 bases and J 4 bases, with 17 bases left between them. Germline V gene data show CDR1 as SGHAT and CDR2 as FQNNGV. CDR3 length: 15 residues. This clone showed up just once. The antigen remains unidentified. RNA, once extracted, was reverse transcribed into cDNA for use as the sequencing template. Generated by immunoSEQ multiplex PCR, the TCRdb table keeps only in-frame clones and is missing some. The sample carries roughly 170,000 clones, roughly three fifths recorded once. The rearrangement joins TRBV11-2 to TRBJ1-2; TRBD1 might be the D (5 bases). The source was CD8+ T cells sorted from blood, collected at week 24, from a patient treated with tofacitinib. The receptor's source is a human donor with alopecia areata. Here the CDR3 reads CASSPSGGVVYGYTF. The CDR3 coding sequence is TGTGCCAGCAGCCCGAGTGGGGGGGTCGTCTATGGCTACACCTTC.